A selection of T cell receptor beta chains follows, all from one sample in a study of control samples from healthy donors and cancer patients. The table came from immunoSEQ multiplex PCR; TCRdb's copy has only in-frame clones and leaves some out. Of tens of thousands of clones in the sample, about nine tenths were seen once. The sample was PBMCs. The receptors originated from a man between 60 and 70 years old with colorectal cancer. CDR3s include the opening cysteine and the closing phenylalanine or tryptophan. D genes are given only for firm matches. Some rows mark clone size as missing; the rest say once, few, many or name a class of expanded clone.

clone_size | d_call | j_call | v_call | cdr3_nt | cdr3_aa
. | . | TRBJ1-5 | TRBV2 | TGTGCCAGCAGTGGTTGGGGGGCCAATCAGCCCCAGCATTTT | CASSGWGANQPQHF
. | TRBD1 | TRBJ1-2 | TRBV28 | TGTGCCAGCAGTTCCGGGACAGGGCAGGGCTACACCTTC | CASSSGTGQGYTF
. | . | TRBJ2-3 | TRBV30 | TGTGCCTGGCTAGAGGGGGGCCACACAGATACGCAGTATTTT | CAWLEGGHTDTQYF
. | TRBD1 | TRBJ2-7 | TRBV19 | TGTGCCAGCCGATCCCCGGGACAGGGTCGAAGAGAGCAGTACTTC | CASRSPGQGRREQYF
. | . | TRBJ2-7 | TRBV10-1 | TGCGCCAGCAGTGAGCCCTGGGGGGGGCATCACGAGCAGTACTTC | CASSEPWGGHHEQYF
. | . | TRBJ2-1 | TRBV9 | TGTGCCAGCAGCTCCTCTCCTCATACGGATGAGCAGTTCTTC | CASSSSPHTDEQFF
. | . | TRBJ1-3 | TRBV13 | TGTGCCAGCAGACTTACAGGGTCTTTGGGAAACACCATATATTTT | CASRLTGSLGNTIYF
. | . | TRBJ1-5 | TRBV10-3 | TGTGCCATCAGTGTGTCAGGGTGGGATCAGCCCCAGCATTTT | CAISVSGWDQPQHF
. | . | TRBJ2-3 | TRBV6-5 | TGTGCCAGCTTAGGCACAGATACGCAGTATTTT | CASLGTDTQYF
. | . | TRBJ2-6 | TRBV7-9 | TGTGCCAGCCATGGGGGGAACTCTGGGGCCAACGTCCTGACTTTC | CASHGGNSGANVLTF
. | TRBD1 | TRBJ2-4 | TRBV5-1 | TGCGCCAGCAGCCGGGGACAGGCTAGTATTAAAAACATTCAGTACTTC | CASSRGQASIKNIQYF
few | . | TRBJ1-5 | TRBV7-2 | TGTGCCAGCAGCTTGGGGACCGTGGGCGGTCAGCCCCAGCATTTT | CASSLGTVGGQPQHF
. | . | TRBJ1-2 | TRBV5-1 | TGCGCCAGCAGCCCTTCGGGGGGATTCTATGGCTACACCTTC | CASSPSGGFYGYTF
. | TRBD1 | TRBJ2-5 | TRBV19 | TGTGCCACTCGGGACAGGTGGCAAGAGACCCAGTACTTC | CATRDRWQETQYF
. | . | TRBJ1-5 | TRBV7-8 | TGTGCCAGCAGCCAAGGGAGGAATCAGCCCCAGCATTTT | CASSQGRNQPQHF
. | . | TRBJ1-5 | TRBV30 | TGTGCCTGCCAGGAAGGACACTACAATCAGCCCCAGCATTTT | CACQEGHYNQPQHF
. | . | TRBJ2-7 | TRBV5-1 | TGCGCCAGCAGCCCACTAGGAGGGGGCCAGTACGAGCAGTACTTC | CASSPLGGGQYEQYF
once | TRBD1 | TRBJ1-4 | TRBV7-2 | TGTGCCAGCAGCTTGCAGGGGGGGGTCACTAATGAAAAACTGTTTTTT | CASSLQGGVTNEKLFF
. | TRBD1 | TRBJ2-5 | TRBV11-3 | TGTGCCAGCAGCCTCGGGACAGGGGGCTTCGAGACCCAGTACTTC | CASSLGTGGFETQYF
. | . | TRBJ1-2 | TRBV27 | TGTGCCAGCAGTCCCCGTGCTGCCCTTTATGGCTACACCTTC | CASSPRAALYGYTF
. | . | TRBJ1-2 | TRBV9 | TGTGCCAGCAGCCCCCAGGCGGACTTACTATATGGCTACACCTTC | CASSPQADLLYGYTF
. | TRBD1 | TRBJ2-1 | TRBV3-1/TRBV3-2 | TGTGCCAGCAGTTCACAGGGGGCTGATGAGCAGTTCTTC | CASSSQGADEQFF
few | TRBD2 | TRBJ2-5 | TRBV19 | TGTGCCAGTAGTATCGGTTCGAGACTAGCGGTGGAGGCCCAGTACTTC | CASSIGSRLAVEAQYF
. | TRBD1 | TRBJ1-1 | TRBV20-1 | TGCAGTGCGACAGGGGGCCCTGAAGCTTTCTTT | CSATGGPEAFF
. | TRBD2 | TRBJ2-1 | TRBV5-1 | TGCGCCAGCAGCTGGGGGCGGGGGGGATACAATGAGCAGTTCTTC | CASSWGRGGYNEQFF
. | . | TRBJ1-1 | TRBV19 | TGTGCCAGTAGTCCAATTGAGGGCACTGAAGCTTTCTTT | CASSPIEGTEAFF
. | . | TRBJ2-1 | TRBV7-9 | TGTGCCAGTGGGTGGACGCTTAATGAGCAGTTCTTC | CASGWTLNEQFF
. | . | TRBJ1-1 | TRBV30 | TGTGCCTGGAGTGAGGCAGGACACACTGAAGCTTTCTTT | CAWSEAGHTEAFF
. | . | TRBJ2-1 | TRBV9 | TGTGCCAGCAGCGTCGGGCCAGACAATGAGCAGTTCTTC | CASSVGPDNEQFF
. | . | TRBJ1-3 | TRBV6-5 | TGTGCCAGCAGTTACTCTACTGGAAACACCATATATTTT | CASSYSTGNTIYF
. | . | TRBJ2-2 | TRBV5-1 | TGCGCCAGCAGCCCCCTGGGGCCCGGGGAGCTGTTTTTT | CASSPLGPGELFF
. | . | TRBJ2-5 | TRBV15 | TGTGCCACCAGCAGAGATTTAGGGACTCAAGAGACCCAGTACTTC | CATSRDLGTQETQYF
. | TRBD2 | TRBJ2-3 | TRBV2 | TGTGCCAGCACCTCCTATAGCGGGGGACCAGATACGCAGTATTTT | CASTSYSGGPDTQYF
. | . | TRBJ1-2 | TRBV2 | TGTGCCATCCTTGGGGGGGACTGGGGTGGCTACACCTTC | CAILGGDWGGYTF
. | TRBD2 | TRBJ2-2 | TRBV7-9 | TGTGCCAGCAGCTTAGAGGCGGGGGCGAACACCGGGGAGCTGTTTTTT | CASSLEAGANTGELFF
. | . | TRBJ1-1 | TRBV7-2 | TGTGCCAGCAGCCTTGGGGGGAGGAACACTGAAGCTTTCTTT | CASSLGGRNTEAFF
. | TRBD1 | TRBJ1-1 | TRBV3-1/TRBV3-2 | TGTGCCAGCACCCTGGGGGACAGGGGGCACACTGAAGCTTTCTTT | CASTLGDRGHTEAFF
. | . | TRBJ2-3 | TRBV5-1 | TGCGCCAGCCAGGGCAGGGGGGTAACAGATACGCAGTATTTT | CASQGRGVTDTQYF
. | . | TRBJ1-6 | TRBV5-5 | TGTGCCAGCAGCTTGGTTACAGATACTTTTAATTCACCCCTCCACTTT | CASSLVTDTFNSPLHF
. | TRBD1 | TRBJ1-3 | TRBV4-1 | TGCGCCAGCAGCCCAGACAGGGGCTCTGGAAACACCATATATTTT | CASSPDRGSGNTIYF
. | . | TRBJ2-5 | TRBV27 | TGTGCCAGCAGTACCCGGGCGCAGGGCGATGAGACCCAGTACTTC | CASSTRAQGDETQYF
. | . | TRBJ1-2 | TRBV14 | TGTGCCAGCAGCCAAGAATATAGCGGCGCCGGCTACACCTTC | CASSQEYSGAGYTF